The clone carrying this T cell receptor (beta chain) was counted many times. This CDR3 comprises 15 residues. The germline CDR1 and CDR2 sequences are SEHNR and FQNEAQ (reference sequence). Between the trimmed V and J ends, which lost 8 bases and 2 bases, there was a span of 15 bases. This sample was included in a study of spatial heterogeneity in lung cancer. Time point noted: sample taken at primary tumor resection. The input material, whole RNA from tumor, nontumor lung or frozen PBMC, was sequenced unsorted. A unique molecular identifier was carried by every single TCR cDNA molecule. TCRdb reanalysed the 5' RACE reads using MiXCR and keeps one entry per CDR3 protein. This sample yields 20,000 to 25,000 distinct CDR3 sequences, of which 4% to 5% are seen a single time; approximately 7.4% belongs to the top ten.

The material was PBMCs, obtained at surgery. This rearrangement joins TRBV7-9 to TRBJ1-4; D gene ambiguous. This clonotype was sampled from a male donor with early-stage non-small cell lung cancer. The CDR3 bases are TGTGCCAGCGCGGCTGGAGTACTGACTAATGAAAAACTGTTTTTT. Amino acids: CASAAGVLTNEKLFF. Filled out from reference TRBV7-9 and TRBJ1-4, the complete variable domain reads DTGVSQNPRHKITKRGQNVTFRCDPISEHNRLYWYRQTLGQGPEFLTYFQNEAQLEKSRLLSDRFSAERPKGSFSTLEIQRTEQGDSAMYLCASAAGVLTNEKLFFGSGTQLSVL.